This passage covers 10 T cell receptor beta chains from one sample sequenced in a study of response to subunit inactivated influenza vaccine. TCRdb reanalysed the RT-PCR reads using MiXCR and keeps one entry per CDR3 protein. The sample lists roughly 500,000 distinct CDR3 sequences; approximately 20% were seen once. This sample also belongs to another study, concerning T cells expressing NK-cell markers. From that report: 5'RACE template switching with UMIs generated TCR beta cDNA.

This sample comprised CD4+ T cells sorted from PBMCs, obtained less than 13 days after vaccination. Every receptor here comes from a man between 45 and 60 years old who received an inactivated influenza vaccine.

This clonotype showed up just a few times. The chain uses TRBV27 and TRBJ2-7, with 8 bases identical to TRBD1. Trimming at V came to 4 bases and at J to 6 bases, leaving 8 bases not matched to a gene. This CDR3 comprises 14 residues. Germline loops: CDR1 MNHEY, CDR2 SMNVEV (reference sequence). The CDR3 reads CASSSAAGGSEQYF. The DNA of the CDR3 is TGTGCCAGCAGTTCAGCCGCAGGGGGCTCCGAGCAGTACTTC.

The rearrangement links TRBV20-1 to TRBJ2-7; D unclear. Germline assignment: CDR1 DFQATT and CDR2 SNEGSKA (reference sequence). The V end was cut by 2 bases, the J end by 1 base, with 12 bases between. This CDR3 comprises 14 residues. CDR3 loop: CSARSRAFSYEQYF. The CDR3, as DNA: TGCAGTGCTAGATCTCGGGCCTTTTCCTACGAGCAGTACTTC.

This sequence joins TRBV28 and TRBJ1-6; tentative D call: TRBD1 (5 bases). This CDR3 region has 14 residues. V was trimmed by 7 bases and J by 10 bases, leaving 17 bases between them. Germline assignment: CDR1 MDHEN and CDR2 SYDVKM. CDR3 DNA: TGTGCCAGCACCCCCCAGGGAAGGGAGTCACCCCTCCACTTT. This gives the protein CASTPQGRESPLHF.

The rearrangement links TRBV4-1 to TRBJ2-1; D remains unclear. The CDR3 has 16 residues. Germline values: CDR1 MGHRA, CDR2 YSYEKL. V was clipped by 4 bases and J by 2 bases, with 15 bases between them. The CDR3 loop is CASSRMGGSTYNEQFF. CDR3 sequence (DNA): TGCGCCAGCAGCCGAATGGGTGGCAGTACCTACAATGAGCAGTTCTTC.

The J gene is TRBJ2-2, the V gene TRBV24-1, with D tentatively TRBD1 (6 bases). This CDR3 has 15 residues. V was shortened by 5 bases and J by 1 base, with 10 bases between the two germline ends. Germline lookup yields CDR1 KGHDR and CDR2 SFDVKD. CDR3 sequence: CATSGTQGNTGELFF. CDR3 sequence (DNA): TGTGCCACCAGTGGTACACAGGGGAACACCGGGGAGCTGTTTTTT.

The chain recombines TRBV25-1 with TRBJ2-4; 12 bases fit TRBD1. The V and J ends lost 4 bases and 5 bases, in that order; junction bases with no gene match: 9. The CDR3 loop spans 17 amino acids. Germline V gene sequence: CDR1 MGHDK, CDR2 SYGVNS. This CDR3 reads CASSAPPGQGAENIQYF. CDR3 coding DNA: TGTGCCAGCAGTGCCCCCCCGGGACAGGGGGCGGAAAACATTCAGTACTTC.

The V call is TRBV9, the J call TRBJ2-7; 8 bases map to TRBD1. Germline trimming cut 2 bases from V and 3 bases from J; bases unmatched to any gene: 10. CDR1 and CDR2 from the germline V gene are SGDLS and YYNGEE. This CDR3 contains 16 residues. The chain's CDR3 is CASSVAGTGNLYEQYF. The CDR3, as DNA: TGTGCCAGCAGCGTTGCCGGGACAGGCAACCTCTACGAGCAGTACTTC.

The chain is built from TRBV27 and TRBJ2-2; D perhaps matches TRBD1 (6 bases). From germline, CDR1 is MNHEY and CDR2 SMNVEV (reference sequence). The CDR3 runs to 14 residues. The V and J ends lost 8 bases and 2 bases respectively, with 12 bases between them. DNA of the CDR3: TGTGCCAGCCGAAGGGACATAAACACCGGGGAGCTGTTTTTT. As protein: CASRRDINTGELFF.

V is TRBV7-6 and J is TRBJ1-1; a weak D match, TRBD1 (5 bases). The V and J ends lost 2 bases and 2 bases respectively, with 12 bases between them. Germline V gene lookup returns CDR1 SGHVS and CDR2 FNYEAQ. The length of the CDR3 is 15 residues. This CDR3 is CASSLSSGGNTEAFF. The CDR3 nucleotides are TGTGCCAGCAGCTTAAGTTCTGGGGGTAACACTGAAGCTTTCTTT.

The CDR3 nucleotides read TGTGCCAGCAGCATTACTAGCGGGAGCAACAATGAGCAGTTCTTC. Translated, it gives CASSITSGSNNEQFF. V is TRBV11-3 and J is TRBJ2-1, with TRBD2 matching over 11 bases. Losses at the gene ends were 5 bases for V and 5 bases for J; bases not matched to a gene: 5. Germline assignment: CDR1 SGHNT and CDR2 YENEEA. This CDR3 has 15 amino acids. The full variable domain, its missing parts supplied by reference TRBV11-3 and TRBJ2-1, is EAGVVQSPRYKIIEKKQPVAFWCNPISGHNTLYWYLQNLGQGPELLIRYENEEAVDDSQLPKDRFSAERLKGVDSTLKIQPAELGDSAVYLCASSITSGSNNEQFFGPGTRLTVL.